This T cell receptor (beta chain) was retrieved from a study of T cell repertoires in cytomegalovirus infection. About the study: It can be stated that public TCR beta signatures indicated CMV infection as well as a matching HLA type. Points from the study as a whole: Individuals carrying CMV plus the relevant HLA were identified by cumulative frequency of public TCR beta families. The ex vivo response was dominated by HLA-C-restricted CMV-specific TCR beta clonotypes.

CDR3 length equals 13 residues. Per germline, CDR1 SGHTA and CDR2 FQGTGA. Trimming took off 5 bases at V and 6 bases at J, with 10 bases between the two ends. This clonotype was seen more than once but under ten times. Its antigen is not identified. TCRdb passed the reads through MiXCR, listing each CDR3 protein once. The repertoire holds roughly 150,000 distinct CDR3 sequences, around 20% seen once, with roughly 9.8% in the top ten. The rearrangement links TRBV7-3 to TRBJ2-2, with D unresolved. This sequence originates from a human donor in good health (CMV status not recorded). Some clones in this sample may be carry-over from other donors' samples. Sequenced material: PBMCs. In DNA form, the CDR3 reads TGTGCCAGCAGCCCCGTCCCGCCCGGGGAGCTGTTTTTT. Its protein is CASSPVPPGELFF.